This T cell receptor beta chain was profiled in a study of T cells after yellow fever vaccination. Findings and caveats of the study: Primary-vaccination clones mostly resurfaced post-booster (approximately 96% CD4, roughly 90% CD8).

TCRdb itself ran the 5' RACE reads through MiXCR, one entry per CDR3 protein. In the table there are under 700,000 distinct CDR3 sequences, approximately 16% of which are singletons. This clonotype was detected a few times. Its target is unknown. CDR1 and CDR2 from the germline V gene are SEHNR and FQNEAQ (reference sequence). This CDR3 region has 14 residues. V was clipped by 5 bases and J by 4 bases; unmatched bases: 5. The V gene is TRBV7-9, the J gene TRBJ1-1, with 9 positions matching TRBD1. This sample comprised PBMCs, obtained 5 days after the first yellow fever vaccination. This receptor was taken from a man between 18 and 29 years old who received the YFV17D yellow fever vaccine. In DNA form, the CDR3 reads TGTGCCAGCAGCCCGACAGGGGGTAGCACTGAAGCTTTCTTT. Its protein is CASSPTGGSTEAFF. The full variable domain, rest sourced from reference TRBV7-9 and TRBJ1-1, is DTGVSQNPRHKITKRGQNVTFRCDPISEHNRLYWYRQTLGQGPEFLTYFQNEAQLEKSRLLSDRFSAERPKGSFSTLEIQRTEQGDSAMYLCASSPTGGSTEAFFGQGTRLTVV.